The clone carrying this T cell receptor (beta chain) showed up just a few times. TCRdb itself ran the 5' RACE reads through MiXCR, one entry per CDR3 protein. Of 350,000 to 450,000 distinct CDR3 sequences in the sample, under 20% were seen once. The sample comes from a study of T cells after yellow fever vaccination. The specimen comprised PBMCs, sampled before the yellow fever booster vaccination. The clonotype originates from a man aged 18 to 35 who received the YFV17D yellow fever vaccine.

CDR3 protein: CASRGAAGAVNEQFF. The CDR3 DNA sequence: TGCGCCAGCAGGGGGGCAGCGGGGGCTGTCAATGAGCAGTTCTTC. This chain uses TRBV5-1 with TRBJ2-1; 8 nucleotides align to TRBD2. The CDR3 covers 15 residues. The trim removed 5 bases at V and 6 bases at J, leaving 10 bases unmatched. The germline V gene encodes CDR1 SGHRS and CDR2 YFSETQ.